The T cell receptor beta chain under discussion was sequenced for a study of post-analysis software for immune sequencing data. Study observations and caveats: The F measure placed samples prepared in the same batch into strongly shared clusters. Patients used about 5 TRBV segments, including TRBV5-6, TRBV5-1 and TRBV20-1, more often than controls. For normalized Chao1 diversity, multiple sclerosis patients scored significantly lower than controls did.

This clonotype was picked up a small number of times. Its specificity is unknown. CDR1 is SGHRS and CDR2 is YFSETQ in the germline V gene. V was pared by 4 bases and J by 0 bases, with 11 bases between. CDR3 length equals 15 residues. The authors incorporated unique molecular identifiers into the TCR beta cDNA libraries. A population of roughly 0.85 to 10 million T cells gave rise to around 480,000 cDNA molecules. TCRdb used MiXCR to reprocess the PCR reads, holding one entry per CDR3 protein. The profile shows approximately 360,000 distinct CDR3 sequences, 30% to 45% of them singletons. This receptor was obtained from a girl aged 10 to 17 with multiple sclerosis. The chain uses TRBV5-1 and TRBJ1-3; D is uncertain. The sample comprised blood. CDR3: CASSPDGRSGNTIYF. The CDR3 nucleotides read TGCGCCAGCAGCCCGGACGGACGCTCTGGAAACACCATATATTTT.